Below, 30 T cell receptor beta chains from the same sample are listed, as sequenced in a study of T cell repertoires in cytomegalovirus infection. TCRdb fed the reads into MiXCR, producing one record per CDR3 protein. The top ten clones hold about 39% of a sample with some 97,000 distinct CDR3 sequences, about 25% of them seen once. The material sequenced was CD8+ T cells from PBMCs. These receptor sequences come from a human donor in good health (CMV status not recorded). Some clones in this sample may be carry-over from other donors' samples.

This clonotype was observed many times. The chain is built from TRBV4-3 and TRBJ2-1, with 12 bases fitting TRBD2. Germline lookup yields CDR1 LGHNA and CDR2 YSLEER. The V gene end was trimmed by 0 bases and the J gene end by 8 bases; junction bases not matched to a gene: 5. The CDR3 is made up of 16 amino acids. CDR3 DNA sequence: TGCGCCAGCAGCCAAGATTGGGCTAGCGGGAGGGATGAGCAGTTCTTC. Amino acids: CASSQDWASGRDEQFF.

This clonotype was seen at least ten times. This rearrangement joins TRBV7-7 to TRBJ2-5; perhaps TRBD1 as D (5 bases). Trimming shortened V by 1 base and J by 5 bases, and 14 bases separated the two germline ends. Germline V gene lookup returns CDR1 SSHAT and CDR2 FNYEAQ (reference sequence). The CDR3 contains 15 residues. CDR3 DNA: TGTGCCAGCAGCTTAGATGCAGGGTTGGCGGAGACCCAGTACTTC. Protein: CASSLDAGLAETQYF.

The chain has TRBV19 and TRBJ1-1; D gene unclear. The CDR3 has 14 residues. CDR1 and CDR2 from the germline V gene are LNHDA and SQIVND (reference sequence). V was trimmed by 0 bases and J by 0 bases, leaving 5 bases between them. The CDR3 coding sequence is TGTGCCAGTAGTATAGATCAACTGAACACTGAAGCTTTCTTT. It codes for CASSIDQLNTEAFF. The full variable domain, with the rest looked up from reference TRBV19 and TRBJ1-1, is DGGITQSPKYLFRKEGQNVTLSCEQNLNHDAMYWYRQDPGQGLRLIYYSQIVNDFQKGDIAEGYSVSREKKESFPLTVTSAQKNPTAFYLCASSIDQLNTEAFFGQGTRLTVV.

This clonotype was counted many times. The chain couples TRBV7-6 to TRBJ2-3; D is unclear. The CDR3 length is 14 residues. Germline V CDR1 and CDR2: SGHVS, FNYEAQ. Trimming removed 1 base from V and 1 base from J, with 6 bases in between. The CDR3 region is CASSLGRGTDTQYF. CDR3 coding DNA: TGTGCCAGCAGCTTAGGCCGCGGCACAGATACGCAGTATTTT.

This clonotype was found a few times. The chain uses TRBV7-9 and TRBJ2-7; D is unclear. Germline V gene sequence: CDR1 SEHNR, CDR2 FQNEAQ (reference sequence). V lost 0 bases and J 6 bases, leaving 6 bases between the germline ends. The CDR3 consists of 12 residues. The CDR3 sequence: CASSLALSEQYF. The CDR3 DNA follows: TGTGCCAGCAGCTTAGCGCTGTCCGAGCAGTACTTC.

Ten or more counts support this clonotype. The chain links TRBV28 to TRBJ2-5; TRBD1 aligns across 10 bases. V trimming: 5 bases; J trimming: 5 bases; junction bases outside the gene matches: 11. This CDR3 has 16 residues. Looked up from germline, CDR1 is MDHEN and CDR2 is SYDVKM. The CDR3 region has the DNA TGTGCCAGCAGTCATAGACAGGGGGCTGATAGGGAGACCCAGTACTTC. This gives the protein CASSHRQGADRETQYF.

This clonotype was detected ten times or more. The CDR3 loop is CASSLDRAIYEQYF. DNA of the CDR3: TGTGCCAGCAGCCTCGATAGGGCGATCTACGAGCAGTACTTC. The rearrangement links TRBV7-9 to TRBJ2-7; D unclear. The germline gives CDR1 SEHNR, CDR2 FQNEAQ (reference sequence). The CDR3 is 14 amino acids. The ends were cut back, 5 bases at V and 3 bases at J, with 14 bases in the middle.

The chain uses TRBV12-3 or TRBV12-4 and TRBJ1-4; D is undetermined. Between the trimmed V and J ends, which lost 6 bases and 8 bases, there was a span of 13 bases. The CDR3 runs to 13 residues. CDR3 coding DNA: TGTGCCAGCAGGGGCCCGGGAGGAGAAAAACTGTTTTTT. Protein: CASRGPGGEKLFF.

This clonotype has ten or more counts. The V gene is TRBV27, the J gene TRBJ2-1; TRBD2 matches 10 bases. Trimming removed 3 bases from V and 0 bases from J; junction bases left unmatched: 5. Germline V gene sequence: CDR1 MNHEY, CDR2 SMNVEV (reference sequence). The CDR3 is 17 amino acids. The CDR3 DNA follows: TGTGCCAGCAGTTTGAGGGGACTAGCGAGCTCCTACAATGAGCAGTTCTTC. It codes for CASSLRGLASSYNEQFF.

V is TRBV28 and J is TRBJ2-7; D is uncertain. The V end lost 1 base, the J end lost 1 base, and 5 bases lay between the germline ends. Germline CDR1 reads MDHEN; CDR2 reads SYDVKM. This CDR3 is 13 amino acids long. In DNA form, the CDR3 reads TGTGCCAGCAGTTTATACCAGTCCTACGAGCAGTACTTC. This gives the protein CASSLYQSYEQYF.

A note on this clonotype: A clone one base away is much larger, so this may be a read error. The chain carries TRBV7-2 and TRBJ2-3; 8 bases are a match to TRBD2. The CDR3 loop spans 16 amino acids. The ends lost 2 bases at V and 4 bases at J; junction bases unmatched: 8. Germline-derived CDR1 and CDR2 are SGHTA and FQGNSA. CDR3 sequence (DNA): TGTGCCAGCAGCTTACTAGGAGCGGGAGTCGCAGATACGCAGTATTTT. Translating gives CASSLLGAGVADTQYF.

The chain employs TRBV28 and TRBJ1-5, with 7 positions matching TRBD1. With V trimmed by 4 bases and J by 5 bases, 14 bases remained unmatched. Germline CDR1 and CDR2: MDHEN and SYDVKM. This CDR3 has 17 amino acids. The CDR3 DNA is TGTGCCAGCAGTTCAACAGGGGCCGCTACTCCCGATCAGCCCCAGCATTTT. Its translation: CASSSTGAATPDQPQHF.

This chain uses TRBV12-3 or TRBV12-4 with TRBJ2-7; possible D gene TRBD1, 6 bases. V shed 7 bases and J shed 2 bases, with 15 bases lying between them. The CDR3 is 14 amino acids. CDR3 residues: CASNSGTRAYEQYF. For the CDR3, the DNA is TGTGCCAGCAACTCCGGGACAAGAGCCTACGAGCAGTACTTC.

The chain employs TRBV12-3 or TRBV12-4 and TRBJ1-5; no definite D call. This CDR3 is built from 15 residues. Trimming left V 4 bases short and J 3 bases short, with 13 bases between. CDR3 bases: TGTGCCAGCAGTTCTTCCGGGATTTCCAATCAGCCCCAGCATTTT. Its protein product is CASSSSGISNQPQHF.

This clonotype came up a few times. V usage is TRBV12-3 or TRBV12-4 and J usage is TRBJ2-7; D is unclear. This CDR3 spans 14 amino acids. V lost 3 bases and J lost 2, with 11 bases in between. The CDR3 region is CASSFGRLAYEQYF. As DNA, the CDR3 is TGTGCCAGCAGTTTCGGGCGTCTAGCCTACGAGCAGTACTTC.

J is TRBJ1-2 and V is TRBV4-1, with 10 bases aligning to TRBD1. J was trimmed by 3 bases and V by 0 bases; bases with no gene match: 7. CDR1 and CDR2 from the germline V gene are MGHRA and YSYEKL. The CDR3 contains 17 residues. CDR3 amino acids: CASSQDPGTGDYYGYTF. Written as DNA, the CDR3 is TGCGCCAGCAGCCAAGATCCTGGGACAGGGGATTACTATGGCTACACCTTC.

This clonotype was picked up a small number of times. This chain links TRBV28 with TRBJ1-1; 8 nucleotides align to TRBD1. V trimming: 6 bases; J trimming: 0 bases; junction bases outside the gene matches: 12. This CDR3 region has 17 residues. Looked up from germline, CDR1 is MDHEN and CDR2 is SYDVKM. CDR3 sequence reads: CASSLDRAISLNTEAFF. CDR3 DNA sequence: TGTGCCAGCAGCCTGGACAGGGCCATTTCACTGAACACTGAAGCTTTCTTT.

This clonotype was seen more than once but under ten times. This chain uses TRBV4-1 with TRBJ2-2; perhaps TRBD2 as D (5 bases). The V gene's germline CDR1 is MGHRA and CDR2 YSYEKL. Between the trimmed V and J ends, which lost 10 bases and 4 bases, there was a span of 19 bases. The CDR3 runs to 15 residues. The CDR3 sequence: CATALEVRVTGELFF. CDR3 coding DNA: TGCGCCACCGCTCTGGAGGTTCGCGTCACCGGGGAGCTGTTTTTT.

V gene TRBV6-2 or TRBV6-3 combines with J gene TRBJ2-7, with 7 bases identical to TRBD1. V lost 5 bases and J lost 3; bases outside the gene matches: 10. The V gene's germline CDR1 is MNHEY and CDR2 SVGEGT. CDR3 length equals 15 residues. The CDR3 loop is CASSAPVDRSYEQYF. CDR3 nucleotide sequence: TGTGCCAGCAGTGCTCCGGTGGACAGGAGCTACGAGCAGTACTTC.

This clonotype was counted a few times. The chain carries TRBV19 and TRBJ1-1, with 7 bases fitting TRBD1. CDR1 is LNHDA, CDR2 SQIVND, per germline (reference sequence). V shed 3 bases, J shed 1 base, and the junction held 5 bases outside the gene matches. The CDR3 covers 15 residues. The CDR3 sequence: CASSITGAANTEAFF. The CDR3 DNA sequence: TGTGCCAGTAGTATTACAGGGGCGGCGAACACTGAAGCTTTCTTT.

The CDR3 DNA sequence: TGTGCTAGTGGGGGCGACAGTGTTGCCTACGAGCAGTACTTC. It is translated as CASGGDSVAYEQYF. The chain has TRBV12-5 and TRBJ2-7, with a possible D match to TRBD1 (5 bases). V lost 6 bases and J lost 2, with 14 bases in between. The CDR3 spans 14 residues. Germline CDR1 LGHNT, CDR2 FRNRAP.

The sample holds many counts of this clonotype. CDR3 nucleotides: TGTGCCAGCAGCTTAGCGGGGGCAGGGCAAAGGGAGCAGTACTTC. This gives the protein CASSLAGAGQREQYF. V usage is TRBV7-6 and J usage is TRBJ2-7, with D maybe TRBD1 (6 bases). The CDR3 spans 15 residues. The germline CDR1 and CDR2 sequences are SGHVS and FNYEAQ. The ends were cut back, 0 bases at V and 7 bases at J, with 16 bases in the middle. Together with reference TRBV7-6 and TRBJ2-7, the CDR3 gives the full variable domain: GAGVSQSPRYKVTKRGQDVALRCDPISGHVSLYWYRQALGQGPEFLTYFNYEAQQDKSGLPNDRFSAERPEGSISTLTIQRTEQRDSAMYRCASSLAGAGQREQYFGPGTRLTVT.

J is TRBJ2-1 and V is TRBV19; TRBD2 might be the D (6 bases). CDR1 and CDR2 (germline): LNHDA, SQIVND (reference sequence). Trimming shortened V by 1 base and J by 6 bases, and 10 bases separated the two germline ends. The CDR3 consists of 14 residues. CDR3 in amino acids: CASSIAGVSNEQFF. CDR3 coding DNA: TGTGCCAGTAGTATAGCGGGAGTTTCCAATGAGCAGTTCTTC. Full variable domain (remainder filled in from reference TRBV19 and TRBJ2-1): DGGITQSPKYLFRKEGQNVTLSCEQNLNHDAMYWYRQDPGQGLRLIYYSQIVNDFQKGDIAEGYSVSREKKESFPLTVTSAQKNPTAFYLCASSIAGVSNEQFFGPGTRLTVL.

J is TRBJ2-3 and V is TRBV2, with 14 bases that match TRBD2. V lost 7 bases, J lost 2 bases, and 8 bases stayed unmatched. The germline V gene encodes CDR1 SNHLY and CDR2 FYNNEI. This CDR3 has 17 amino acids. CDR3: CASKRTSGGSLTDTQYF. The CDR3 nucleotides are TGTGCCAGCAAACGGACTAGCGGGGGGTCACTCACAGATACGCAGTATTTT.

In this sample, this clonotype turned up many times. The gene calls are TRBV29-1 and TRBJ2-2; the match to TRBD1 covers 8 bases. The CDR3 has 16 amino acids. Per the germline V gene, CDR1 is SQVTM and CDR2 is ANQGSEA. The V gene end was trimmed by 2 bases and the J gene end by 5 bases; junction bases not matched to a gene: 10. The CDR3 loop reads CSVELPGQGYTGELFF. DNA for the CDR3: TGCAGCGTTGAACTTCCCGGACAGGGATATACCGGGGAGCTGTTTTTT.

The J gene is TRBJ2-7, the V gene TRBV11-2, with TRBD2 matching 12 bases. Germline values: CDR1 SGHAT, CDR2 FQNNGV. Trimming removed 5 bases from V and 9 bases from J; junction bases left unmatched: 11. The CDR3 length is 15 residues. CDR3 coding DNA: TGTGCCAGCAGCCCTTCGGGACTAGCGGGTGTAAGGCAGTACTTC. Its protein is CASSPSGLAGVRQYF.

Notes on this clonotype: The junction does not match germline at one end; this may be a read error. V gene TRBV20-1 combines with J gene TRBJ2-1; 11 nucleotides agree with TRBD1. Germline CDR1 reads DFQATT; CDR2 reads SNEGSKA (reference sequence). CDR3 length: 15 residues. This chain's CDR3 is CSARTGGRSYNEQFF. The DNA of the CDR3 is TGTAGTGCTAGGACAGGGGGCAGGTCCTACAATGAGCAGTTCTTC.

This clonotype was seen ten or more times. V and J are TRBV19 and TRBJ2-7, with 8 bases lining up with TRBD2. The CDR3 sequence is 14 residues long. CDR1 LNHDA and CDR2 SQIVND come from the germline V gene (reference sequence). V gave up 8 bases and J gave up 5 bases; unmatched junction bases: 11. The CDR3: CASGPGTSVDEQYF. CDR3 DNA: TGTGCCAGTGGACCCGGGACTAGTGTCGACGAGCAGTACTTC. Looking up the rest from reference TRBV19 and TRBJ2-7 gives the full variable domain: DGGITQSPKYLFRKEGQNVTLSCEQNLNHDAMYWYRQDPGQGLRLIYYSQIVNDFQKGDIAEGYSVSREKKESFPLTVTSAQKNPTAFYLCASGPGTSVDEQYFGPGTRLTVT.

This clonotype was counted at least ten times. This sequence joins TRBV7-6 and TRBJ2-7; the D gene is possibly TRBD1 (5 bases). CDR3 length: 15 residues. The germline gives CDR1 SGHVS, CDR2 FNYEAQ. V shed 4 bases and J shed 0 bases, with 13 bases lying between them. The CDR3 DNA reads TGTGCCAGCAGCTCAGGGCAGGAGAGCTCCTACGAGCAGTACTTC. This codes for CASSSGQESSYEQYF.

This clonotype has at least ten counts. CDR3 sequence (DNA): TGTGCCAGCAGCCCCGAGGGGAGGGTTCCCACCACAGAGACCCAGTACTTC. Encoded protein: CASSPEGRVPTTETQYF. The rearrangement joins TRBV7-2 to TRBJ2-5; 7 bases agree with TRBD2. Germline loops: CDR1 SGHTA, CDR2 FQGNSA. V gave up 5 bases and J gave up 4 bases; unmatched junction bases: 16. The CDR3 is made up of 17 amino acids. The complete variable domain, with remaining parts taken from reference TRBV7-2 and TRBJ2-5, reads GAGVSQSPSNKVTEKGKDVELRCDPISGHTALYWYRQSLGQGLEFLIYFQGNSAPDKSGLPSDRFSAERTGGSVSTLTIQRTQQEDSAVYLCASSPEGRVPTTETQYFGPGTRLLVL.